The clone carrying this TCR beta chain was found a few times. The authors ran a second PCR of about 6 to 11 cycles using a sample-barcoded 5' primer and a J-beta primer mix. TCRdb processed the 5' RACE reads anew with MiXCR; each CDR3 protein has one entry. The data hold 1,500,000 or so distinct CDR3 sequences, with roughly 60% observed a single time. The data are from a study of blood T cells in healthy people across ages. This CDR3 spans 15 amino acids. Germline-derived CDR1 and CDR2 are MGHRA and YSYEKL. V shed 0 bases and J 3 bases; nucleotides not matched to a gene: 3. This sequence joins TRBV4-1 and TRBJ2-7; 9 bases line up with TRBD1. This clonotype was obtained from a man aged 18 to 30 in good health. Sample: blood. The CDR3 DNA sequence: TGCGCCAGCAGCCAAGAAAGGGGACAGGGCTACGAGCAGTACTTC. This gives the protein CASSQERGQGYEQYF.